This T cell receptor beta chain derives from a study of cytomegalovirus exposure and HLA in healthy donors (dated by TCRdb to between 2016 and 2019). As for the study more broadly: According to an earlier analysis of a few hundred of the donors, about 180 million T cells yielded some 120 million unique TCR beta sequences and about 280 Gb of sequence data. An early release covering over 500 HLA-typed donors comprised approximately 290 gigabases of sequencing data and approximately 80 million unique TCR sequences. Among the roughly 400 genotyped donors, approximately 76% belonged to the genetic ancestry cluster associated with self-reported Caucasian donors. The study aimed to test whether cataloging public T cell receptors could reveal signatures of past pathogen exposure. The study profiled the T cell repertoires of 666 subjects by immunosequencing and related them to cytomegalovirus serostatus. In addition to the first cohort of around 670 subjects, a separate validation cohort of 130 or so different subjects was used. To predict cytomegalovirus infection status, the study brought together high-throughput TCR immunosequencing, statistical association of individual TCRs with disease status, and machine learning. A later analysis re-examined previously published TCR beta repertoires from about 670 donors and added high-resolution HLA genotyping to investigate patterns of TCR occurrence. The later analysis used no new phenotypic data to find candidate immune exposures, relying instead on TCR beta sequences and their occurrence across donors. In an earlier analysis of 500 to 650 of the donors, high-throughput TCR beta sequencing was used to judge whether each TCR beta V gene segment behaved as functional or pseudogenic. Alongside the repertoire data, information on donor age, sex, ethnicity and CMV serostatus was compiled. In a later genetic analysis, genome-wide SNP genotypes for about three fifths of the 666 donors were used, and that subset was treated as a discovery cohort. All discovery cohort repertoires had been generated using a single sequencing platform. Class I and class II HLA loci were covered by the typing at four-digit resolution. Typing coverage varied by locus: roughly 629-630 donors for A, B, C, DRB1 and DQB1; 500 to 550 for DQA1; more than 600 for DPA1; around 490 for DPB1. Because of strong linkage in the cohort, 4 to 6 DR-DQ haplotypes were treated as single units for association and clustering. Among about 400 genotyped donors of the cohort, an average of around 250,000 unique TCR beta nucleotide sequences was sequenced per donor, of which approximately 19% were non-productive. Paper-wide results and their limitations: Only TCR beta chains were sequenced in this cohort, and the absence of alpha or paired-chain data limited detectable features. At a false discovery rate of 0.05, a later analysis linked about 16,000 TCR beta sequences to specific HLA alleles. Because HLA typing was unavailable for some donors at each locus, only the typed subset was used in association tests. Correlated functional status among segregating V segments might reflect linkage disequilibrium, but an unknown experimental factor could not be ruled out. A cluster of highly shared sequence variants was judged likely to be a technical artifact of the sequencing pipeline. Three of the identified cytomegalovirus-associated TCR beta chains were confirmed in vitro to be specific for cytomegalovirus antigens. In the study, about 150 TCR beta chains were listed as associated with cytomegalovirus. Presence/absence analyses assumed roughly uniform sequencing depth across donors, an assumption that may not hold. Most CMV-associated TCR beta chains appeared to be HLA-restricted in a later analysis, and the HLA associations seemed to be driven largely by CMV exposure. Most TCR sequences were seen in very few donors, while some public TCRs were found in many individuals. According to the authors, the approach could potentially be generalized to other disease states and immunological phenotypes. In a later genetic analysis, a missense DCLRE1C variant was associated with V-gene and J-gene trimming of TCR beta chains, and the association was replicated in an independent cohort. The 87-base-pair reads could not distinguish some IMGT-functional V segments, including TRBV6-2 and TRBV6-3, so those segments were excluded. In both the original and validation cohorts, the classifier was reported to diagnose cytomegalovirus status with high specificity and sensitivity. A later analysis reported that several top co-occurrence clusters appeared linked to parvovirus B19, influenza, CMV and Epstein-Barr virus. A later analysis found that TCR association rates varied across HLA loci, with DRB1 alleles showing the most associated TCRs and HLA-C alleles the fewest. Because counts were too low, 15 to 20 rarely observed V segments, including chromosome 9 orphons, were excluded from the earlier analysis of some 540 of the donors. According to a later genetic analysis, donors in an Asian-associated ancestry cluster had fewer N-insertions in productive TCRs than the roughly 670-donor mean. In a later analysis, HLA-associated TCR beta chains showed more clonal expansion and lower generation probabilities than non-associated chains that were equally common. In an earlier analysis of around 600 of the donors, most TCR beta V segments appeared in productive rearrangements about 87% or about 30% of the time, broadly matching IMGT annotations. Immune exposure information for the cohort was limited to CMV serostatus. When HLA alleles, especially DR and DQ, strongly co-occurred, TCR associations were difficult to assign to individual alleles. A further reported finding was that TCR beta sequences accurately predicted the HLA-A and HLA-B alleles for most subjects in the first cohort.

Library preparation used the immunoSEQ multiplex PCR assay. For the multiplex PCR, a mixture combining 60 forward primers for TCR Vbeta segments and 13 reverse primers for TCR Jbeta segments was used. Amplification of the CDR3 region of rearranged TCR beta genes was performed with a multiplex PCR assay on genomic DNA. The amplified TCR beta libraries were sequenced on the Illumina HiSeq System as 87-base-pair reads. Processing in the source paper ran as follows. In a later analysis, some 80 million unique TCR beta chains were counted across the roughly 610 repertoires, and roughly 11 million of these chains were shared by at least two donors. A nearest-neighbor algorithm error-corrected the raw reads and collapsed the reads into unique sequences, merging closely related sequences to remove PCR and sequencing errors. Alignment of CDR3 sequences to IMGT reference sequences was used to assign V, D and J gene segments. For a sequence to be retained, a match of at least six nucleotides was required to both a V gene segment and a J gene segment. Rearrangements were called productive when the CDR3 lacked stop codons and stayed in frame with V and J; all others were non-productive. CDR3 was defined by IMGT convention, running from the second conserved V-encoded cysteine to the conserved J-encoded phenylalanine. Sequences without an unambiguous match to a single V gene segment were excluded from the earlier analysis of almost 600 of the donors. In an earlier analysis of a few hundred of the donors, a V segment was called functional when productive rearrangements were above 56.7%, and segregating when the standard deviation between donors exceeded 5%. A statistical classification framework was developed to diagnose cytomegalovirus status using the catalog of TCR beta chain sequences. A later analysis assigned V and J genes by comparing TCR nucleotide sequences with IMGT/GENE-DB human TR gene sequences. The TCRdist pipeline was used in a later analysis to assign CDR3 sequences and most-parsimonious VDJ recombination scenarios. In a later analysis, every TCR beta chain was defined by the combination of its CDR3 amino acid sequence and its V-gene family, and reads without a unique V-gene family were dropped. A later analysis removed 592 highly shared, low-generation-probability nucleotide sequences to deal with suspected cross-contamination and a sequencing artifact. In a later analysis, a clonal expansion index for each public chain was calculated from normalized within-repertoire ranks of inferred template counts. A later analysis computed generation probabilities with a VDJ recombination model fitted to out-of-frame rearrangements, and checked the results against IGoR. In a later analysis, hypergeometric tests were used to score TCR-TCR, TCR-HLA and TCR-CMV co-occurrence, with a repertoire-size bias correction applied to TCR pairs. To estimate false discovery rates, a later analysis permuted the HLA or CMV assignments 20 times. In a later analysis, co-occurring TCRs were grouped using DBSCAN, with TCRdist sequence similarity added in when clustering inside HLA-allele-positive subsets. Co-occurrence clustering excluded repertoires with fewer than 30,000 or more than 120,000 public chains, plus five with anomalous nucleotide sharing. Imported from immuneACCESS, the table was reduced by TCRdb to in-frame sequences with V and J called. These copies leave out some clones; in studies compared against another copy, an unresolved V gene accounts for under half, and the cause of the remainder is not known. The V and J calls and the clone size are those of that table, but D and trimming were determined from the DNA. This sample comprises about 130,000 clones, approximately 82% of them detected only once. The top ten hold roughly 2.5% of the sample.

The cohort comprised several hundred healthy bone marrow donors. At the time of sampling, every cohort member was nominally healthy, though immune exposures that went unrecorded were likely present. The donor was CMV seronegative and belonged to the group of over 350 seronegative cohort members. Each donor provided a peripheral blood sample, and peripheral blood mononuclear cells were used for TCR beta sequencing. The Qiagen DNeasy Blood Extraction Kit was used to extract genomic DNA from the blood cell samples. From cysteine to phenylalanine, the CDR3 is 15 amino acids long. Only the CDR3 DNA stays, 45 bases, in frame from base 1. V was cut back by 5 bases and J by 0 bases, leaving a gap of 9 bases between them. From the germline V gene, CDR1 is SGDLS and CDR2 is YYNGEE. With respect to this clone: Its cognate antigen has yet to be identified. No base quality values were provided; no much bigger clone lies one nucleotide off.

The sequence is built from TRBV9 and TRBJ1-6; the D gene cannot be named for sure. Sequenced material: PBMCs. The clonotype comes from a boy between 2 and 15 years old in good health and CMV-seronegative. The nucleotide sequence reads TGTGCCAGCAGTCCTGGGAGCTCCTATAATTCACCCCTCCACTTT. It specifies CASSPGSSYNSPLHF.